The rows below give T cell receptor beta chains drawn from one sample of a study of T-cell memory formation after mild COVID-19. MiXCR, applied by TCRdb to the 5' RACE reads, yields one record per CDR3 protein. The sample includes 450,000 or so distinct CDR3 sequences, around 27% of them seen just once. Sequencing input: PBMCs or a T cell subset sorted from them (not recorded which). Source of these receptors: an adult woman who had mild COVID-19 (a few samples of this study predate the infection). Cell type and time point are not known. CDR3s include the opening cysteine and the closing phenylalanine or tryptophan. The D gene is left open where the match is weak. A row's size may be missing; if present it is once, few, many or a size class.

d_gene	v_gene	j_gene	abundance	CDR3aa	CDR3nt
TRBD2	TRBV4-3	TRBJ2-1	NA	CASSQAGLAEHNEQFF	TGCGCCAGCAGCCAAGCTGGACTAGCGGAGCACAATGAGCAGTTCTTC
TRBD1	TRBV7-3	TRBJ1-2	few	CASSWTGCNYGYTF	TGTGCCAGCAGCTGGACAGGGTGTAACTATGGCTACACCTTC
NA	TRBV4-1	TRBJ2-1	NA	CASSQALGSEQFF	TGCGCCAGCAGCCAAGCTCTGGGCAGCGAGCAGTTCTTC
TRBD1	TRBV27	TRBJ1-2	NA	CASSGSTGQGYTF	TGTGCCAGCAGTGGATCGACAGGGCAGGGCTACACCTTC
NA	TRBV27	TRBJ1-5	few	CASSTSGNNQPQHF	NA
NA	TRBV29-1	TRBJ2-7	NA	CSVERQGSYEQYF	TGCAGCGTTGAACGGCAGGGATCCTACGAGCAGTACTTC
NA	TRBV12-3/TRBV12-4	TRBJ1-3	few	CASSLWGAGNTIYF	TGTGCCAGCAGTTTATGGGGGGCTGGAAACACCATATATTTT
NA	TRBV11-2	TRBJ2-4	NA	CASTRSGGDRLAKNIQYF	TGTGCCAGCACCCGAAGTGGCGGGGACAGACTAGCCAAAAACATTCAGTACTTC
TRBD1	TRBV24-1	TRBJ2-5	NA	CATSVGTGGRGETQYF	TGTGCCACCAGTGTCGGGACAGGGGGCAGGGGAGAGACCCAGTACTTC
NA	TRBV12-3/TRBV12-4	TRBJ2-1	NA	CASSSGGGPYNEQFF	TGTGCCAGCAGTTCGGGAGGGGGCCCCTACAATGAGCAGTTCTTC
NA	TRBV10-3	TRBJ2-3	NA	CAISEGGSADTQYF	TGTGCCATCAGTGAAGGCGGGTCAGCCGATACGCAGTATTTT
NA	TRBV11-2	TRBJ1-1	few	CASSLVAGLNTEAFF	TGTGCCAGCAGCTTAGTAGCAGGGTTAAACACTGAAGCTTTCTTT
TRBD1	TRBV5-1	TRBJ1-2	few	CASSETGAYGYTF	TGCGCCAGCAGCGAGACAGGGGCCTATGGCTACACCTTC
NA	TRBV6-1	TRBJ1-1	NA	CASIDRYEGAFF	TGTGCCAGCATCGACAGATACGAGGGAGCTTTCTTT
NA	TRBV19	TRBJ1-2	NA	CASSTRDRQGDGYTF	TGTGCCAGTAGTACCCGGGACCGTCAAGGGGATGGCTACACCTTC
TRBD1	TRBV4-3	TRBJ2-7	NA	CASSQRQGDTYEQYF	TGCGCCAGCAGCCAGCGACAGGGGGACACCTACGAGCAGTACTTC
TRBD2	TRBV4-1	TRBJ2-7	NA	CASSRGLAGYEQYF	TGCGCCAGCAGCCGCGGACTAGCTGGCTACGAGCAGTACTTC
NA	TRBV4-2	TRBJ1-1	NA	CASREDPGRVDTEAFF	TGTGCCAGCAGGGAAGATCCAGGGCGCGTGGACACTGAAGCTTTCTTT
NA	TRBV29-1	TRBJ2-1	NA	CSVVGGYNEQFF	TGCAGCGTTGTTGGTGGATACAATGAGCAGTTCTTC
NA	TRBV27	TRBJ1-1	NA	CASRAGQITEAFF	TGTGCCAGCCGGGCAGGGCAAATCACTGAAGCTTTCTTT
NA	TRBV12-3/TRBV12-4	TRBJ1-1	NA	CASSLRGEVTEAFF	TGTGCCAGCAGTTTAAGGGGAGAGGTCACTGAAGCTTTCTTT
TRBD1	TRBV5-1	TRBJ1-4	few	CASSSVPGQGSEKLFF	TGCGCCAGCAGCTCCGTCCCGGGACAGGGGTCGGAAAAACTGTTTTTT
NA	TRBV20-1	TRBJ1-5	NA	CSARDLSTGDNQPQHF	TGCAGTGCTAGAGACCTATCGACAGGCGACAATCAGCCCCAGCATTTT
NA	TRBV7-9	TRBJ2-7	many	CASSASGATEEQYF	TGTGCCAGCAGCGCTTCTGGGGCGACAGAAGAGCAGTACTTC
TRBD1	TRBV9	TRBJ2-1	few	CASTDLRQGSHNEQFF	TGTGCCAGCACCGATTTAAGACAGGGTTCACACAATGAGCAGTTCTTC
TRBD2	TRBV11-2	TRBJ2-5	few	CASSSRLAGVRETQYF	TGTGCCAGCAGCTCCAGACTAGCGGGAGTTCGGGAGACCCAGTACTTC
NA	TRBV24-1	TRBJ2-1	NA	CATSDWGRNEQFF	TGTGCCACCAGTGATTGGGGACGCAATGAGCAGTTCTTC
NA	TRBV3-1	TRBJ2-2	few	CASRPAGGGNTGELFF	TGTGCCAGCAGACCGGCAGGGGGAGGAAACACCGGGGAGCTGTTTTTT
NA	TRBV20-1	TRBJ1-5	NA	CSARGWGSPTPHF	TGCAGTGCTAGAGGGTGGGGCAGCCCTACGCCGCATTTT
TRBD2	TRBV13	TRBJ2-1	many	CASSLGPSSLLGREGNEQFF	TGTGCCAGCAGCTTAGGTCCCTCCTCCCTGTTAGGGCGGGAGGGCAATGAGCAGTTCTTC
TRBD1	TRBV7-3	TRBJ2-5	few	CASSLGQGAFETQYF	TGTGCCAGCAGCTTAGGACAGGGGGCGTTTGAGACCCAGTACTTC
NA	TRBV4-3	TRBJ2-3	NA	CASSPRDNPDTQYF	TGCGCCAGCAGCCCACGGGACAACCCAGATACGCAGTATTTT
TRBD1	TRBV30	TRBJ2-4	NA	CAWSNLRQGLPVNIQYF	TGTGCCTGGAGTAACCTCCGACAGGGGCTCCCTGTAAACATTCAGTACTTC